This T cell receptor beta chain comes out of a study of blood T cell repertoires in COVID-19. Study-wide context: Donors in the United States, Italy and Spain gave samples during acute or convalescent COVID-19.

Libraries were prepared by immunoSEQ multiplex PCR; TCRdb keeps only in-frame clonotypes and omits some of them. Of some 370,000 clones listed, 70% to 90% are singletons. The junction had 23 bases not matched to a gene; V was cut back by 0 bases and J by 6 bases. Germline CDR1 LGHDT, CDR2 YNNKEL (reference sequence). The CDR3 sequence is 22 residues long. The chain uses TRBV3-1 (or the pseudogene TRBV3-2) and TRBJ2-2, with 9 bases that match TRBD1. Sequencing was done on a sample of peripheral blood. The TCR was taken from a man in his forties or fifties with acute or convalescent COVID-19. The CDR3 region is CASSQDPAAWGVYRGRSGELFF. DNA of the CDR3: TGTGCCAGCAGCCAAGATCCCGCCGCTTGGGGGGTTTACAGGGGGCGGTCCGGGGAGCTGTTTTTT.